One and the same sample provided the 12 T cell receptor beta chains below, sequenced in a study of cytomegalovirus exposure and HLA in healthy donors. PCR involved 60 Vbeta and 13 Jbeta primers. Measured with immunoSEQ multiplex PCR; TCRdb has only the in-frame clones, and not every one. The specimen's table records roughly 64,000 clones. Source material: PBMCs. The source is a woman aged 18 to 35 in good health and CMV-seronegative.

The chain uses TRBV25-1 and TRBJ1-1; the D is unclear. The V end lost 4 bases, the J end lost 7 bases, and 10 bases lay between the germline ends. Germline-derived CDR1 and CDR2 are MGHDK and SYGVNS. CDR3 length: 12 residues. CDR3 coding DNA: TGTGCCAGCAGTGTGTCCGCGGGTGAAGCTTTCTTT. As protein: CASSVSAGEAFF.

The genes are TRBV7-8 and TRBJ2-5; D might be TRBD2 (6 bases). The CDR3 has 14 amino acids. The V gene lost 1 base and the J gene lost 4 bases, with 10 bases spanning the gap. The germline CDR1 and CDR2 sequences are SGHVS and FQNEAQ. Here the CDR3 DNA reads TGTGCCAGCAGCTTAGGGAACGGGGGAGAGACCCAGTACTTC. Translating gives CASSLGNGGETQYF. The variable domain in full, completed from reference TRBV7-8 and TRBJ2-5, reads GAGVSQSPRYKVAKRGQDVALRCDPISGHVSLFWYQQALGQGPEFLTYFQNEAQLDKSGLPSDRFFAERPEGSVSTLKIQRTQQEDSAVYLCASSLGNGGETQYFGPGTRLLVL.

The CDR3 is CSVEGGGITEAFF. In nucleotides, the CDR3 is TGCAGCGTTGAAGGGGGAGGGATAACTGAAGCTTTCTTT. The chain uses TRBV29-1 and TRBJ1-1; the D is unclear. The CDR3 has 13 amino acids. V was trimmed by 1 base and J by 5 bases, leaving 11 bases between them. Germline lookup yields CDR1 SQVTM and CDR2 ANQGSEA.

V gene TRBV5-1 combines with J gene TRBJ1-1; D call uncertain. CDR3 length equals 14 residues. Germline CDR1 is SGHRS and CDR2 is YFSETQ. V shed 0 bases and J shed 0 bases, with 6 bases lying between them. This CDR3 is CASSLDRLNTEAFF. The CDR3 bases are TGCGCCAGCAGCTTGGACAGACTGAACACTGAAGCTTTCTTT.

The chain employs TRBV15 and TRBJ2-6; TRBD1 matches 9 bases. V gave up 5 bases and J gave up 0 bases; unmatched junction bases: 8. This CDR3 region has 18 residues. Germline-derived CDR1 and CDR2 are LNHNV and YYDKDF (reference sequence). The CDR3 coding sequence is TGTGCCACCAGCGAACGGGACAGGGCCCTCTCTGGGGCCAACGTCCTGACTTTC. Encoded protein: CATSERDRALSGANVLTF.

Here the CDR3 reads CASSINAASGAYGYTF. DNA of the CDR3: TGTGCCAGTAGTATCAATGCCGCATCAGGGGCCTATGGCTACACCTTC. This chain joins TRBV19 and TRBJ1-2, with a tentative D call TRBD1 (6 bases). V gave up 3 bases and J gave up 4 bases, with 18 bases separating them. This CDR3 is built from 16 residues. From germline, CDR1 is LNHDA and CDR2 SQIVND (reference sequence).

The CDR3 nucleotides are TGCGCCAGCAGCCGGACTAGCGGGACCGACCCCCAGTACTTC. It is translated as CASSRTSGTDPQYF. The chain links TRBV5-1 to TRBJ2-5; TRBD2 matches 12 bases. V shed 4 bases, J shed 9 bases, and the junction held 7 bases outside the gene matches. CDR3 length: 14 residues. Germline CDR1 reads SGHRS; CDR2 reads YFSETQ.

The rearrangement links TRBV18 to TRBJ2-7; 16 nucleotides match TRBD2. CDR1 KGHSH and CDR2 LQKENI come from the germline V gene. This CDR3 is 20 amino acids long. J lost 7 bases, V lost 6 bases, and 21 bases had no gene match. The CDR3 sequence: CASSPVWGLAGGDPRREQYF. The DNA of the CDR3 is TGTGCCAGCTCTCCCGTGTGGGGACTAGCGGGGGGGGACCCCCGACGGGAGCAGTACTTC.

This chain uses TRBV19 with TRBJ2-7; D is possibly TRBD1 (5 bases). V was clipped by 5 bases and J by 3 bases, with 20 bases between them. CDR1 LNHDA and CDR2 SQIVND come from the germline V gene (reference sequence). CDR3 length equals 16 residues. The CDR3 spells CASSPTPGSPLYEQYF. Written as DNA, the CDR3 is TGTGCCAGTAGTCCTACACCAGGGTCTCCCCTCTACGAGCAGTACTTC.

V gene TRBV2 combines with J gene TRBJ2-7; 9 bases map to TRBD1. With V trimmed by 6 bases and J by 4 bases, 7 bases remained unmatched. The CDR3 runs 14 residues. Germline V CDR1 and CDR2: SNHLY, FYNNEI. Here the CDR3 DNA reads TGTGCCAGCAGCTCGGGACAGGGTGCGTACGAGCAGTACTTC. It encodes CASSSGQGAYEQYF.

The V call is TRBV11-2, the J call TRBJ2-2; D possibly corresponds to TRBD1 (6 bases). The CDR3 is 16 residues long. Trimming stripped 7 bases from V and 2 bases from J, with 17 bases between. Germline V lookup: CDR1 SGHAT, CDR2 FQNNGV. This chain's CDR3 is CASTSTGWDNTGELFF. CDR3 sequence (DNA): TGTGCCAGCACCTCTACAGGGTGGGATAACACCGGGGAGCTGTTTTTT.

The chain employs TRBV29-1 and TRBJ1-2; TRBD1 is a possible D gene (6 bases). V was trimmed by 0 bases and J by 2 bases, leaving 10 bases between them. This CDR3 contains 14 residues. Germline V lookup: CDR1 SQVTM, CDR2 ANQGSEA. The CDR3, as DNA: TGCAGCGTTGAAGATCGGACAGAAAACTATGGCTACACCTTC. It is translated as CSVEDRTENYGYTF.